Following are 11 T cell receptor beta chains from one sample sequenced in a study of monozygotic twins with cystic fibrosis. The protocol was immunoSEQ multiplex PCR, while the TCRdb copy is restricted to in-frame clones and leaves out a portion. The sample holds around 30,000 clones, approximately 86% seen once. The sequencing input was blood. These receptors originate from a girl aged 2-10 years with cystic fibrosis.

The chain recombines TRBV9 with TRBJ2-1, with a possible D match to TRBD2 (5 bases). Trimming took 4 bases from V and 9 from J, leaving 20 bases between them. CDR3 length: 15 amino acids. CDR1 SGDLS and CDR2 YYNGEE come from the germline V gene. The CDR3 reads CASSPEASFLGEQFF. CDR3 sequence (DNA): TGTGCCAGCAGCCCAGAGGCTAGCTTCTTAGGTGAGCAGTTCTTC.

The chain links TRBV27 to TRBJ2-7; D possibly matches TRBD1 or TRBD2 (5 bases each). Trimming pared 2 bases from V and 3 bases from J, leaving 11 bases between. The CDR3 runs to 14 residues. The germline gives CDR1 MNHEY, CDR2 SMNVEV (reference sequence). The CDR3: CASSLGAGSYEQYF. CDR3 DNA: TGTGCCAGCAGTTTAGGGGCTGGGAGCTACGAGCAGTACTTC.

This clone was recorded only once. The chain recombines TRBV19 with TRBJ2-7, with D perhaps TRBD1 (5 bases). CDR3 length: 14 amino acids. The germline gives CDR1 LNHDA, CDR2 SQIVND (reference sequence). V gave up 6 bases and J gave up 3 bases, with 15 bases separating them. This CDR3 reads CASSQTDNNYEQYF. CDR3 in DNA: TGTGCCAGTAGCCAGACGGACAATAACTACGAGCAGTACTTC.

This rearrangement joins TRBV6-5 to TRBJ1-3, with unresolved D. The CDR3 sequence is 11 residues long. Germline V gives CDR1 MNHEY, CDR2 SVGAGI. Trimming shortened V by 7 bases and J by 4 bases, and 5 bases separated the two germline ends. CDR3 bases: TGTGCCAGCATCTGGGGAAACACCATATATTTT. Amino acids: CASIWGNTIYF.

The J gene is TRBJ2-2, the V gene TRBV27; D is unclear. Germline V gene data show CDR1 as MNHEY and CDR2 as SMNVEV (reference sequence). Trimming stripped 5 bases from V and 2 bases from J, with 6 bases between. This CDR3 has 13 amino acids. The chain's CDR3 is CASSHSNTGELFF. CDR3 bases: TGTGCCAGCAGTCACAGCAACACCGGGGAGCTGTTTTTT.

This rearrangement joins TRBV19 to TRBJ1-3, with 12 bases lining up with TRBD1. The CDR3 spans 18 residues. Germline trimming cut 2 bases from V and 0 bases from J; bases unmatched to any gene: 5. Germline V gene lookup returns CDR1 LNHDA and CDR2 SQIVND (reference sequence). The CDR3 DNA reads as TGTGCCAGTAGTATATGGGACAGGGGGCACAGCTCTGGAAACACCATATATTTT. This encodes CASSIWDRGHSSGNTIYF.

The chain employs TRBV4-1 and TRBJ1-1, with D maybe TRBD1 (6 bases). The CDR3 extends over 16 amino acids. Trimming removed 3 bases at V and 0 bases at J, with 14 bases between. CDR1 MGHRA and CDR2 YSYEKL come from the germline V gene. The CDR3 region is CASSQPRDTLNTEAFF. CDR3 bases: TGCGCCAGCAGCCAGCCCCGGGACACCCTGAACACTGAAGCTTTCTTT.

This sequence joins TRBV4-1 and TRBJ2-1; 8 bases map to TRBD1. CDR3 length: 13 residues. Germline lookup yields CDR1 MGHRA and CDR2 YSYEKL. The trim removed 2 bases at V and 7 bases at J, leaving 1 base unmatched. The CDR3 is CASSQNRGNEQFF. The CDR3 DNA is TGCGCCAGCAGCCAAAACAGGGGGAATGAGCAGTTCTTC.

In its sample, this clone was seen a few times. The gene calls are TRBV6-5 and TRBJ1-2, with a tentative D call TRBD1 (6 bases). Germline assignment: CDR1 MNHEY and CDR2 SVGAGI. This CDR3 contains 15 residues. V lost 5 bases, J lost 4 bases, and 17 bases lay in between. CDR3 in amino acids: CASSRSDRGGYGYTF. The CDR3 DNA is TGTGCCAGCAGTAGATCGGACAGAGGCGGCTATGGCTACACCTTC.

The rearrangement uses TRBV14 and TRBJ1-1, with 7 bases fitting TRBD1. V dropped 0 bases and J dropped 5; count of bases not matched to a gene: 6. The CDR3 runs to 15 residues. Germline values: CDR1 SGHDN, CDR2 FVKESK. CDR3 sequence: CASSQERGLITEAFF. CDR3 in DNA: TGTGCCAGCAGCCAAGAGAGGGGGCTCATAACTGAAGCTTTCTTT.

The DNA of the CDR3 is TGTGCCATCAGTGAGAACGGCGGGAGTGAAAAACTGTTTTTT. This translates into CAISENGGSEKLFF. This chain connects TRBV10-3 to TRBJ1-4, with D hard to call. Germline CDR1 is ENHRY and CDR2 is SYGVKD. V lost 2 bases, J lost 7 bases, and 11 bases lay in between. The CDR3 runs 14 residues.